The source of this T cell receptor (beta chain) is a study of T cell responses to AZD1222 COVID-19 vaccine. The CDR3 contains 19 residues. V was clipped by 0 bases and J by 0 bases; unmatched bases: 8. Per the germline V gene, CDR1 is SGHRS and CDR2 is YFSETQ. Study-wide results and limits: The donor group comprised mostly white British people and more females; the analysis possibly underestimated clonal diversity.

The protocol was immunoSEQ multiplex PCR, while the TCRdb copy is restricted to in-frame clones and leaves out a portion. In the table there are about 120,000 clones, 88% of which are singletons. Comments on this clone: Its antigen is unknown.

This receptor was taken from an adult in good health. Sequenced here: peripheral blood, sampled on day 0 of AZD1222 vaccination. The chain links TRBV5-1 to TRBJ2-1, with TRBD2 matching 11 bases. The CDR3 bases are TGCGCCAGCAGCTTGGTAAGACTAGCGGGACCCGGCTCCTACAATGAGCAGTTCTTC. Translating it yields CASSLVRLAGPGSYNEQFF.